This T cell receptor beta chain was sequenced in a study of beta chain features in type 1 diabetes. The sequenced template was cDNA made from the entire isolated RNA. It was found that naive, central memory and regulatory T cell samples averaged about 3.5 million reads. The data were produced by immunoSEQ multiplex PCR, yet TCRdb's version contains in-frame clones alone and is incomplete. The sample lists around 290,000 clones, 8% occurring once. A remark on this clone: Antigen specificity is unknown.

Findings and limits, study-wide: The study found moderately but significantly shorter TCRB CDR3s in all four CD4+ subsets of Type 1 diabetes patients.

Germline loops: CDR1 SGHNT, CDR2 YYREEE (reference sequence). V lost 3 bases, J lost 3 bases, and 8 bases stayed unmatched. This CDR3 is built from 16 residues. The sequence derives from a woman between 18 and 29 years old in good health. The source material was central memory CD4+ T cells from blood. This rearrangement joins TRBV5-4 to TRBJ2-5, with 10 bases aligning to TRBD1. The chain's CDR3 is CASSWYSGTGEETQYF. DNA for the CDR3: TGTGCCAGCAGCTGGTACTCCGGGACAGGGGAAGAGACCCAGTACTTC. Full variable domain (missing parts from reference TRBV5-4 and TRBJ2-5): ETGVTQSPTHLIKTRGQQVTLRCSSQSGHNTVSWYQQALGQGPQFIFQYYREEENGRGNFPPRFSGLQFPNYSSELNVNALELDDSALYLCASSWYSGTGEETQYFGPGTRLLVL.